This T cell receptor (beta chain) was recorded in a study of blood T cell repertoires in COVID-19. CDR1 and CDR2 (germline): MNHEY, SMNVEV (reference sequence). The CDR3 contains 20 residues. Trimming at V came to 7 bases and at J to 5 bases, leaving 24 bases not matched to a gene. The assay was immunoSEQ multiplex PCR, and TCRdb's table has in-frame clones only and misses some. In the table there are roughly 380,000 clones, around nine tenths of which are singletons. This TCR came from a middle-aged woman with COVID-19, enrolled during active disease. J is TRBJ2-1 and V is TRBV27; TRBD2 agrees at 9 bases. Sequenced: peripheral blood. The CDR3 bases are TGTGCCAGCACCCCCGATTTCCGACAGGCATCGACTAGCGGCGACAATGAGCAGTTCTTC. Translated: CASTPDFRQASTSGDNEQFF.